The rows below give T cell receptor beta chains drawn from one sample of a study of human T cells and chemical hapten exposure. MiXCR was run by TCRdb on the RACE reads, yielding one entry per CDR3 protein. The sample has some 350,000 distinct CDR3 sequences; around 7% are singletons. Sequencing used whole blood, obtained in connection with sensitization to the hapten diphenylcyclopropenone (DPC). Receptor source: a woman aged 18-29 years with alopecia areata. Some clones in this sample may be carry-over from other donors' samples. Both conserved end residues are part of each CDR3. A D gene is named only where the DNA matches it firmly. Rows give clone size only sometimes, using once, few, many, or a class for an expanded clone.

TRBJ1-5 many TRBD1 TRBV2 TGTGCCAGCAGCCGCCGGACAGGGGCGAGCAATCAGCCCCAGCATTTT CASSRRTGASNQPQHF
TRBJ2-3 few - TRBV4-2 TGTGCCAGCAGCCAAGATATCGGGGGCCTGCAGTATTTT CASSQDIGGLQYF
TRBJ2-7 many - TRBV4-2 TGTGCCAGCAGCCAAGACGGGGGATACGAGCAGTACTTC CASSQDGGYEQYF
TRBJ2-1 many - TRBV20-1 TGCAGTGCTAGAGTAGGTGACAATGAGCAGTTCTTC CSARVGDNEQFF
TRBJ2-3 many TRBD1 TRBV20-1 TGCAGTGCTAGAGGACGGGGACAGTTAGGAGTAGATACGCAGTATTTT CSARGRGQLGVDTQYF
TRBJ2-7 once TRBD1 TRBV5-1 TGCGCCAGCAGCATAGGGACAGGTTTATGGGAGCAGTACTTC CASSIGTGLWEQYF
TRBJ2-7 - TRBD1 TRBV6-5 TGTGCCAGCAGCACTGGACAGGGTTACTCCTACGAGCAGTACTTC CASSTGQGYSYEQYF
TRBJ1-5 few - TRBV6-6 TGTGCCAGCAGCCGAGGGGCCGAGCCCCAGCATTTT CASSRGAEPQHF
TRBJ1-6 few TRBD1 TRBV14 TGTGCCAGCAGCCAGGGGGGACAGTCACCCCTCCACTTT CASSQGGQSPLHF
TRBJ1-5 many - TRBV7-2 TGTGCCAGCAGCTTAGCGCCCGGAAATCAGCCCCAGCATTTT CASSLAPGNQPQHF
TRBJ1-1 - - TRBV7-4 TGTGCCAGCAGCTCCCGACCCAGGGGTGAAGCTTTCTTT CASSSRPRGEAFF
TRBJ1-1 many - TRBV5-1 TGCGCCACCCGGCTGGGGGGTATGAACACTGAAGCTTTCTTT CATRLGGMNTEAFF
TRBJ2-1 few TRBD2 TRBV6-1 TGTGCCAGCAGCCACCTAGCGGGGGGTGAAGTCGAGCAGTTCTTC CASSHLAGGEVEQFF
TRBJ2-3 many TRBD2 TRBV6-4 TGTGCCAGCAGCGAGACTAGCGGGGGCACAGATACGCAGTATTTT CASSETSGGTDTQYF
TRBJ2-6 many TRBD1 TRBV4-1 TGCGCCAGCAGCCAAGACGGGACAGGGGGCCTACTCGTCTCTGGGGCCAACGTCCTGACTTTC CASSQDGTGGLLVSGANVLTF
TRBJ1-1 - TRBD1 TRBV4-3 TGCGCCAGCAGCCAAGATAGGACAGGCGAGGAAGCTTTCTTT CASSQDRTGEEAFF
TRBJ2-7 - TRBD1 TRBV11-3 TGTGCCAGCAGCGAGACAGGGTTTCACGAGCAGTACTTC CASSETGFHEQYF
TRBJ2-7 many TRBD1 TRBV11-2 TGTGCCAGCAGGGGGACAGGGGGGTCCTACGAGCAGTACTTC CASRGTGGSYEQYF
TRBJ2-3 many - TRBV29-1 TGCAGCGCCGGTCGTCGGGCCGCAGATACGCAGTATTTT CSAGRRAADTQYF
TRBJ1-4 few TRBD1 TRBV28 TGTGCCAGCAGTCCTTCACCCGGGACAGTTAATGAAAAACTGTTTTTT CASSPSPGTVNEKLFF
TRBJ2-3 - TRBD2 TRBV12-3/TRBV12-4 TGTGCCAGCAGCGGGGGGGATGATAGCGCAGATACGCAGTATTTT CASSGGDDSADTQYF
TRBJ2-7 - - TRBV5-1 TGCGCCAGTCGTACCGCTGACTCCGAGCAGTACTTC CASRTADSEQYF
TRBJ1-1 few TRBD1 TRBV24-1 TGTGCCACCACCCCTAATCCGGGACAGGGGGCCCAATTGAACACTGAAGCTTTCTTT CATTPNPGQGAQLNTEAFF
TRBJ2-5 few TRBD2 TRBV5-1 TGCGCCAGCAGCTTCCGTCGGGGGGGCGGAGAGACCCAGTACTTC CASSFRRGGGETQYF
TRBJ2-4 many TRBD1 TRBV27 TGTGCCAGCAGTTTGGGACAGGGACACATTCAGTACTTC CASSLGQGHIQYF
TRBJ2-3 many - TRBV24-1 TGTGCCACCAGTCCCCCAGGGAGCACAGATACGCAGTATTTT CATSPPGSTDTQYF
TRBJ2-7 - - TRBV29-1 TGCAGCGTTCTCTCCTACGAGCAGTACTTC CSVLSYEQYF
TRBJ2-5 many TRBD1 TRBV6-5 TGTGCCAGCAGTTACCTGACAGGGATGGAGACCCAGTACTTC CASSYLTGMETQYF
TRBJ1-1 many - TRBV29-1 TGCAGCGTTGCTTCTTCGGGGAACACTGAAGCTTTCTTT CSVASSGNTEAFF
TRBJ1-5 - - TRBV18 TGTGCCAGCTCACCCAGTCAGGACAATCAGCCCCAGCATTTT CASSPSQDNQPQHF
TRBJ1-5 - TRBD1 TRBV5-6 TGTGCCAGCAGCTACGGGACAGGAACCAGCAATCAGCCCCAGCATTTT CASSYGTGTSNQPQHF
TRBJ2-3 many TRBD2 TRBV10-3 TGTGCCATCAGTGGGACTAGCGGAACCAACACAGATACGCAGTATTTT CAISGTSGTNTDTQYF
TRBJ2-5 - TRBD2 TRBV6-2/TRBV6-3 TGTGCCAGCACGATTGAAGCGGGGGCGTTGTACTTC CASTIEAGALYF
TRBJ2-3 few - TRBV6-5 TGTGCCAGCAGTTACACGGTAGCCGATACGCAGTATTTT CASSYTVADTQYF
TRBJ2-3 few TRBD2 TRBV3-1 TGTGCCAGCAGCAAAGGAGGCGGGGGGGGCACAGATACGCAGTATTTT CASSKGGGGGTDTQYF
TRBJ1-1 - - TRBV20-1 TGCAGTGCTAGAGTCCGACAAGCGAACACTGAAGCTTTCTTT CSARVRQANTEAFF
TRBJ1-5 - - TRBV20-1 TGCAGTGCTAGTATGGGGTATAGCAATCAGCCCCAGCATTTT CSASMGYSNQPQHF
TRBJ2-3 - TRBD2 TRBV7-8 TGTGCCAGCAGCACCGCGCTTCCGGGACTAGCGGGGGCCCACACAGATACGCAGTATTTT CASSTALPGLAGAHTDTQYF
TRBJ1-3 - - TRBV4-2 TGTGCCAGCAGCCAGCCCCACCTCTCTGGAAACACCATATATTTT CASSQPHLSGNTIYF
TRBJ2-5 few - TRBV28 TGTGCCAGCAGTTCCGGGACCGCGGAGACCCAGTACTTC CASSSGTAETQYF
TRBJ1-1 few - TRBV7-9 TGTGCCAGCAGCTTTTTGGGGGGAAGGAACACTGAAGCTTTCTTT CASSFLGGRNTEAFF
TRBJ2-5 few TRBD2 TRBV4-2 TGTGCCAGCAGCCAAGATAGGCTAGCGGGGATTCGAGAGACCCAGTACTTC CASSQDRLAGIRETQYF